The rows below give T cell receptor beta chains drawn from one sample of a study of cytomegalovirus exposure and HLA in healthy donors. Using immunoSEQ multiplex PCR, the repertoire was profiled, and TCRdb retains in-frame clones only, with some absent. The table lists around 150,000 clones, 70% to 80% of them singletons. What was sequenced was PBMCs. These receptors all come from a human donor in good health. Both conserved end residues are part of each CDR3. D genes are given only for firm matches. Part of the rows lack a size; the others show once, few, many or a class for expanded clones.

abundance: -
d_gene: TRBD1
v_gene: TRBV5-8
j_gene: TRBJ2-3
CDR3aa: CASSTRQGADTQYF
CDR3nt: TGTGCCAGCAGCACCCGACAGGGAGCAGATACGCAGTATTTT

abundance: -
d_gene: TRBD1
v_gene: TRBV25-1
j_gene: TRBJ2-2
CDR3aa: CASTAGTGYTGELFF
CDR3nt: TGTGCCAGCACGGCCGGGACAGGTTACACCGGGGAGCTGTTTTTT

abundance: -
d_gene: TRBD1
v_gene: TRBV10-2
j_gene: TRBJ1-2
CDR3aa: CASSESRGLYGYTF
CDR3nt: TGCGCCAGCAGTGAGTCAAGGGGGCTCTATGGCTACACCTTC

abundance: -
d_gene: -
v_gene: TRBV19
j_gene: TRBJ2-7
CDR3aa: CASSVHLGRDYEQYF
CDR3nt: TGTGCCAGTAGTGTCCATTTGGGTCGGGACTACGAGCAGTACTTC

abundance: -
d_gene: TRBD1
v_gene: TRBV18
j_gene: TRBJ2-7
CDR3aa: CASSQFPPGQGFSYEQYF
CDR3nt: TGTGCCAGCTCACAGTTTCCCCCGGGACAGGGATTCTCCTACGAGCAGTACTTC

abundance: -
d_gene: TRBD2
v_gene: TRBV6-4
j_gene: TRBJ2-1
CDR3aa: CASSAISGGNEQFF
CDR3nt: TGTGCCAGCAGTGCGATTAGCGGGGGTAATGAGCAGTTCTTC

abundance: -
d_gene: -
v_gene: TRBV5-4
j_gene: TRBJ2-3
CDR3aa: CASSASAFTRGDTQYF
CDR3nt: TGTGCCAGCTCTGCGTCGGCGTTTACTCGAGGGGATACGCAGTATTTT

abundance: -
d_gene: TRBD2
v_gene: TRBV4-1
j_gene: TRBJ2-1
CDR3aa: CASSQQALTSGSLNEQFF
CDR3nt: TGCGCCAGCAGCCAACAAGCGTTAACTAGCGGGAGTCTGAATGAGCAGTTCTTC

abundance: once
d_gene: TRBD1
v_gene: TRBV4-2
j_gene: TRBJ2-7
CDR3aa: CASSYTGQGACEQYF
CDR3nt: TGTGCCAGCAGCTACACGGGACAGGGGGCATGCGAGCAGTACTTC

abundance: -
d_gene: -
v_gene: TRBV19
j_gene: TRBJ1-5
CDR3aa: CASSIVGVGQPQHF
CDR3nt: TGTGCCAGTAGTATAGTAGGGGTCGGGCAGCCCCAGCATTTT

abundance: -
d_gene: -
v_gene: TRBV7-2
j_gene: TRBJ2-7
CDR3aa: CASSLPGGTIPYEQYF
CDR3nt: TGTGCCAGCAGCTTACCCGGCGGGACGATCCCCTACGAGCAGTACTTC

abundance: -
d_gene: -
v_gene: TRBV7-8
j_gene: TRBJ2-2
CDR3aa: CASSLETSMTGELFF
CDR3nt: TGTGCCAGCAGCTTAGAGACTTCTATGACCGGGGAGCTGTTTTTT

abundance: -
d_gene: -
v_gene: TRBV6-1
j_gene: TRBJ1-1
CDR3aa: CASGGDLLEAFF
CDR3nt: TGTGCCAGTGGGGGGGACCTATTAGAAGCTTTCTTT

abundance: -
d_gene: -
v_gene: TRBV25-1
j_gene: TRBJ1-4
CDR3aa: CASSPDRTTNEKLFF
CDR3nt: TGTGCCAGCAGTCCTGACAGGACAACTAATGAAAAACTGTTTTTT

abundance: once
d_gene: -
v_gene: TRBV2
j_gene: TRBJ2-2
CDR3aa: CASSGSGNTGELFF
CDR3nt: TGTGCCAGCAGTGGTAGCGGAAACACCGGGGAGCTGTTTTTT

abundance: -
d_gene: -
v_gene: TRBV6-5
j_gene: TRBJ2-3
CDR3aa: CASNGLTGEIDTQYF
CDR3nt: TGTGCCAGCAACGGACTAACGGGAGAAATAGATACGCAGTATTTT

abundance: -
d_gene: -
v_gene: TRBV27
j_gene: TRBJ2-1
CDR3aa: CASSPLRGGSYNEQFF
CDR3nt: TGTGCCAGCAGTCCGCTTAGGGGGGGCTCCTACAATGAGCAGTTCTTC

abundance: -
d_gene: -
v_gene: TRBV6-5
j_gene: TRBJ1-4
CDR3aa: CASSPGGVNEKLFF
CDR3nt: TGTGCCAGCAGCCCCGGAGGGGTGAATGAAAAACTGTTTTTT

abundance: few
d_gene: TRBD2
v_gene: TRBV2
j_gene: TRBJ2-7
CDR3aa: CASSEAIAGGHYEQYF
CDR3nt: TGTGCCAGCAGTGAAGCCATAGCGGGGGGGCACTACGAGCAGTACTTC

abundance: -
d_gene: -
v_gene: TRBV5-6
j_gene: TRBJ1-5
CDR3aa: CASSPGYSQNQPQHF
CDR3nt: TGTGCCAGCAGCCCAGGCTACAGTCAAAATCAGCCCCAGCATTTT

abundance: -
d_gene: TRBD2
v_gene: TRBV27
j_gene: TRBJ2-1
CDR3aa: CASSLEGRAYGEQFF
CDR3nt: TGTGCCAGCAGTTTGGAGGGGAGGGCCTACGGTGAGCAGTTCTTC

abundance: -
d_gene: -
v_gene: TRBV5-1
j_gene: TRBJ2-5
CDR3aa: CASSELGSQETQYF
CDR3nt: TGCGCCAGCAGCGAGCTCGGGAGTCAAGAGACCCAGTACTTC

abundance: -
d_gene: TRBD1
v_gene: TRBV28
j_gene: TRBJ2-2
CDR3aa: CASSSAPGQGASGELFF
CDR3nt: TGTGCCAGCAGTTCGGCTCCGGGACAGGGGGCTTCCGGGGAGCTGTTTTTT

abundance: -
d_gene: -
v_gene: TRBV4-1
j_gene: TRBJ1-2
CDR3aa: CASSQDSGSGYTF
CDR3nt: TGCGCCAGCAGCCAAGATTCGGGGAGTGGCTACACCTTC

abundance: -
d_gene: TRBD2
v_gene: TRBV18
j_gene: TRBJ2-7
CDR3aa: CASAEARLAGGGSYEQYF
CDR3nt: TGTGCCAGCGCCGAAGCCCGACTAGCGGGAGGGGGCTCCTACGAGCAGTACTTC

abundance: few
d_gene: -
v_gene: TRBV6-5
j_gene: TRBJ2-1
CDR3aa: CASSYGASSYNEQFF
CDR3nt: TGTGCCAGCAGTTACGGAGCATCCTCCTACAATGAGCAGTTCTTC

abundance: -
d_gene: TRBD1
v_gene: TRBV7-9
j_gene: TRBJ2-3
CDR3aa: CASSAQGVRDTQYF
CDR3nt: TGTGCCAGCAGCGCGCAGGGGGTGAGAGATACGCAGTATTTT

abundance: -
d_gene: -
v_gene: TRBV6-1
j_gene: TRBJ1-2
CDR3aa: CASSRQEGYTF
CDR3nt: TGTGCCAGCAGCCGACAGGAGGGCTACACCTTC

abundance: -
d_gene: -
v_gene: TRBV19
j_gene: TRBJ2-5
CDR3aa: CASSARGETQYF
CDR3nt: TGTGCCAGTAGTGCGAGGGGGGAGACCCAGTACTTC

abundance: once
d_gene: TRBD2
v_gene: TRBV28
j_gene: TRBJ2-1
CDR3aa: CAIRGRSYNEQFF
CDR3nt: TGTGCCATCCGCGGGAGGAGCTACAATGAGCAGTTCTTC